This T cell receptor (beta chain) was recorded in a study of cytomegalovirus exposure and HLA in healthy donors. Of note for this clone: Its cognate antigen is unknown.

Study-level findings and limits: Sequencing probably produced one cluster of sequence variants that were highly shared. Previous analysis showed most TCR beta V segments were productive about 87% or about 30% of the time.

The PCR was carried out with 60 Vbeta primers and 13 Jbeta primers. Some clones are missing from TCRdb's copy, which holds only in-frame ones; the method was immunoSEQ multiplex PCR. This sample's table has roughly 120,000 clones. Germline CDR1 and CDR2: SNHLY and FYNNEI. The ends lost 6 bases at V and 2 bases at J; junction bases unmatched: 11. The CDR3 runs 16 residues. The clonotype originates from a man aged 18 to 35 in good health and CMV-seronegative. Sample: PBMCs. V gene TRBV2 combines with J gene TRBJ1-1; 8 bases are a match to TRBD1. The CDR3 loop is CASRVGQGLANTEAFF. For the CDR3, the DNA is TGTGCCAGCAGAGTTGGACAGGGACTAGCCAACACTGAAGCTTTCTTT.